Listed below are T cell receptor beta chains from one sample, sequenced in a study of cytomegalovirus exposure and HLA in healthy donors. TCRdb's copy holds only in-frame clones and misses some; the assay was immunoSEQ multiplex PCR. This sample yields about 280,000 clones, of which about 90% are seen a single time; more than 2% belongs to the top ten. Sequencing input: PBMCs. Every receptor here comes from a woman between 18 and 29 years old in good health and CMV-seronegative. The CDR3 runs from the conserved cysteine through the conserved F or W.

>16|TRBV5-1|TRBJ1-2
CASSPNLEGWNYGYTF
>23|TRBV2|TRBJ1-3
CASSPRVRDIRIEDRGFFTTIYF
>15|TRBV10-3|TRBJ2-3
CAIRKQGTSTDTQYF
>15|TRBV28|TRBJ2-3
CASSLSGGGIDTQYF
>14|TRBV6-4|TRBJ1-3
CASSDSTGGRTIYF
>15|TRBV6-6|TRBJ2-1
CASSYIGTGGSEQFF
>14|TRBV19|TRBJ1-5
CASRWGGVNQPQHF
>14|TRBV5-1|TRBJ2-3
CASSSSGGTDTQYF
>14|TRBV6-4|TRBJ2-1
CASSDSFRNNEQFF
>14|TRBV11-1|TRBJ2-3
CASSPQTGANTQYF
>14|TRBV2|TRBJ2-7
CASSRDRGLYEQYF
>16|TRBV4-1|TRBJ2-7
CASSQLARGRFDEQYF
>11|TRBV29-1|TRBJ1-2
CSAGQLQNYTF
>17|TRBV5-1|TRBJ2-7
CASSLSPPGTSRLEQYF
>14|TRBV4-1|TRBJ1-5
CASSLLDTNQPQHF
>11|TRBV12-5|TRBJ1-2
CASGLDRGYTF
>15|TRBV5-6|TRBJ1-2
CASSLRKNRVGGYTF
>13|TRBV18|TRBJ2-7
CASSPSREDEQYF
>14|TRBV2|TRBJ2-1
CASRRSWAYNEQFF
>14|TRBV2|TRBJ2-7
CATQATSGAYEQYF
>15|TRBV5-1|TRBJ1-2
CASSETGTPPGGYTF
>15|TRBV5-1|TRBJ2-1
CASSLGGGALNEQFF
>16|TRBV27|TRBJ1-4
CASSSPDRGRSEKLFF
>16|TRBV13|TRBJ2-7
CASRSDRGPSPNEQYF
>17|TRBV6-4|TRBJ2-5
CASSDSWRGQTQETQYF
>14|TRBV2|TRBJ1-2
CASSEALSNGGYTF
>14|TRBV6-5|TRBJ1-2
CASRRTGEGRGYTF
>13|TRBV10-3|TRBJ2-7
CAISEYLNYEQYF
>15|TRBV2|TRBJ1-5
CASTMGGNSNQPQHF